This T cell receptor (beta chain) was identified during a study of response to subunit inactivated influenza vaccine. Concerning this clonotype: The antigen remains undetermined.

Study-level findings and limits: Authors suggested each seasonal flu vaccination may recruit only limited numbers of new T cells.

TCRdb fed the RT-PCR reads into MiXCR, producing one record per CDR3 protein. Here the sample spans roughly 700,000 distinct CDR3 sequences, around 16% being singletons. V was pared by 0 bases and J by 3 bases, with 5 bases between. This CDR3 spans 14 amino acids. Germline values: CDR1 LNHNV, CDR2 YYDKDF (reference sequence). This sequence was found in a man aged 45-65 years who received an inactivated influenza vaccine. The chain couples TRBV15 to TRBJ1-4; D remains ambiguous. The starting material was PBMCs from blood, obtained 12 days after vaccination. CDR3 in amino acids: CATSRDRSNEKLFF. The CDR3 DNA reads as TGTGCCACCAGCAGAGATAGGTCTAATGAAAAACTGTTTTTT.